This T cell receptor beta chain was found in a study of TIL therapy for anti-PD-1-resistant metastatic lung cancer. Time point of the sample: pre-treatment sample, taken before nivolumab and TIL therapy. The libraries were made with immunoSEQ v3. TCRdb's table, derived via immunoSEQ multiplex PCR, lists solely in-frame clones and lacks some. Of about 50,000 clones in the sample, 79% were seen once. The germline V gene has CDR1 SGHDT and CDR2 YYEEEE. The CDR3 has 16 amino acids. The J segment lost 5 bases and the V segment lost 2 bases, leaving 7 bases of the junction unmatched. Sample: blood, taken at baseline. The chain employs TRBV5-6 and TRBJ2-5; 12 bases align to TRBD2. The receptor was derived from a woman between 30 and 80 years old with non-small cell lung cancer. The CDR3 loop reads CASSFRTSGDRETQYF. The CDR3 DNA reads as TGTGCCAGCAGCTTTCGGACTAGCGGGGACCGGGAGACCCAGTACTTC.